This T cell receptor beta chain was retrieved from a study of T-cell memory formation after mild COVID-19. Whole-study findings and limits: Some clones that responded were present in memory (sampled pre-infection), which suggests cross-reactive memory joined. Clones shrinking between day 15 and 85 showed a balanced CD4/CD8 split, and those that grew later tilted toward CD4+.

This CDR3 comprises 15 residues. V shed 5 bases and J 1 base; nucleotides not matched to a gene: 5. The germline V gene has CDR1 SEHNR and CDR2 FQNEAQ (reference sequence). TCRdb independently ran MiXCR on the 5' RACE reads; one entry per CDR3 protein. The repertoire consists of 500,000 to 650,000 distinct CDR3 sequences, with less than 25% occurring once and the leading ten covering roughly 9.1%. This clonotype was counted between two and nine times. Its antigen is still unknown. The J gene is TRBJ2-5, the V gene TRBV7-9; 9 nucleotides line up with TRBD1. This TCR came from an adult woman who had mild COVID-19 (a few samples of this study predate the infection). Cell type and time point are not known. The sequencing sample was made of PBMCs or a T cell subset sorted from them (not recorded which). CDR3 nucleotides: TGTGCCAGCAGCCGGGACAGGGTGGCCCAAGAGACCCAGTACTTC. Translated, it gives CASSRDRVAQETQYF.